This paragraph covers one T cell receptor (beta chain) sequence. Its antigen remains unidentified. PCR employed 60 Vbeta and 13 Jbeta primers. Using immunoSEQ multiplex PCR, the repertoire was profiled, and TCRdb retains in-frame clones only, with some absent. This table holds fewer than 200,000 clones, approximately 77% found once. The data are from a study of cytomegalovirus exposure and HLA in healthy donors. Broader study findings: The investigators catalogued under 200 TCR beta chains as cytomegalovirus-associated.

Germline V gene sequence: CDR1 LNHDA, CDR2 SQIVND (reference sequence). This CDR3 comprises 14 residues. V lost 7 bases and J lost 4, with 16 bases in between. This clonotype originated in a male donor in good health and CMV-seronegative. The chain employs TRBV19 and TRBJ1-1, with a tentative D call TRBD1 (5 bases). What was sequenced was PBMCs. CDR3 sequence reads: CASISAGSITEAFF. In DNA, the CDR3 is TGTGCCAGTATCTCCGCAGGGTCAATCACTGAAGCTTTCTTT.